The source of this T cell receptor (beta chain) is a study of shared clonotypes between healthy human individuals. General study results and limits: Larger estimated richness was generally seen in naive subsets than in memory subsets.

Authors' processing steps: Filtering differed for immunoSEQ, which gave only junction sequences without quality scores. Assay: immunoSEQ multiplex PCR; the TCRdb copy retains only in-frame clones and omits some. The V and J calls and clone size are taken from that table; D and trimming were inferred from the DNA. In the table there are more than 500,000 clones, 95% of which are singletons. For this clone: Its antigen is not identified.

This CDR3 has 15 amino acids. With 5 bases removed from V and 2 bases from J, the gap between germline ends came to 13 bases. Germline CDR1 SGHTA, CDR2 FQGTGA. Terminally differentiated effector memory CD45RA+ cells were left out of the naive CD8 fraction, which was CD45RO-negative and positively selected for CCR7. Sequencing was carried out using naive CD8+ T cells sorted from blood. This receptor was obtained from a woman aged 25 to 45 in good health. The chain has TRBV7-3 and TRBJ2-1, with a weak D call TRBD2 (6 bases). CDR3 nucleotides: TGTGCCAGCAGCCCAGGACTAAGCCCCTACAATGAGCAGTTCTTC. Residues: CASSPGLSPYNEQFF.